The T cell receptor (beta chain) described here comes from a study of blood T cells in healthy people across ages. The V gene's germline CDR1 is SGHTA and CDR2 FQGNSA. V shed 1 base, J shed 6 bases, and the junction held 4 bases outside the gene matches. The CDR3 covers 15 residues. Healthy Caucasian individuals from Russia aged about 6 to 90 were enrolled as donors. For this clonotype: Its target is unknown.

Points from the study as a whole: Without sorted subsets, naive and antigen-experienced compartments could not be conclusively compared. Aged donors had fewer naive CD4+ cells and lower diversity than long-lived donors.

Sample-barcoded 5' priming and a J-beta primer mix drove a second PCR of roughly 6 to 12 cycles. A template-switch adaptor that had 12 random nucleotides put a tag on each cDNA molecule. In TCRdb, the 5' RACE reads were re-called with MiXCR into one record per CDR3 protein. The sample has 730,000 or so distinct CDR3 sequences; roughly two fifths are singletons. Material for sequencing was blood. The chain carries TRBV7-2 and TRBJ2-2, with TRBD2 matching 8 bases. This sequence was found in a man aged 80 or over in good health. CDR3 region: CASSLGTSGPGELFF. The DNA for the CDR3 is TGTGCCAGCAGCTTAGGAACTAGCGGCCCCGGGGAGCTGTTTTTT.